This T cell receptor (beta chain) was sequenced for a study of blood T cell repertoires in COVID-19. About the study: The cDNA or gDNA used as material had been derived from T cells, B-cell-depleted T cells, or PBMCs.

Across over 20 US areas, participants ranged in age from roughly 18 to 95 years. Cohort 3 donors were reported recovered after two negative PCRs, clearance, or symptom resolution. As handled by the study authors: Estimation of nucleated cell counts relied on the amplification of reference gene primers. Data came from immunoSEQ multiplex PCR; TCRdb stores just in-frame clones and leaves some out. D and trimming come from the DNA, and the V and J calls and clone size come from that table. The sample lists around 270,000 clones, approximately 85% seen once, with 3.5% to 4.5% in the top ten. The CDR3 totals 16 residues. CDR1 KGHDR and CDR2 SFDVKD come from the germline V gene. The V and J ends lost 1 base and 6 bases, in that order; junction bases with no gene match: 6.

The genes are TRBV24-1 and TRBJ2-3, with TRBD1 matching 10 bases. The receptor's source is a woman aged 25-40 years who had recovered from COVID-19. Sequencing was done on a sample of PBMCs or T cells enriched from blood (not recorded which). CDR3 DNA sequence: TGTGCCACCAGTGATTTCCGACAGGGGGCCGGGGATACGCAGTATTTT. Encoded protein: CATSDFRQGAGDTQYF.